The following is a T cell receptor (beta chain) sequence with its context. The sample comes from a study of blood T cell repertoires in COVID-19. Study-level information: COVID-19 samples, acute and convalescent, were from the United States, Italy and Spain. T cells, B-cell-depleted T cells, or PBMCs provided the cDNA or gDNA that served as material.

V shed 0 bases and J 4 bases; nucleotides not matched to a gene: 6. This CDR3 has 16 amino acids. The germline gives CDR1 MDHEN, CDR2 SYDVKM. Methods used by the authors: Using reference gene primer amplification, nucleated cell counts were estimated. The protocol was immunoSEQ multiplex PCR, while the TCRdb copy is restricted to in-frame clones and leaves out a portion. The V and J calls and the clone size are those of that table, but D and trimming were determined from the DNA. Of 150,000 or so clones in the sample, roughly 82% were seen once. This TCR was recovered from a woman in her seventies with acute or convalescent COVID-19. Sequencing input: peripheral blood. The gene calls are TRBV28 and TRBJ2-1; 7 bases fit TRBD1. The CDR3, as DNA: TGTGCCAGCAGTTTATGGTCCCCGGGACAGTACAATGAGCAGTTCTTC. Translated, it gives CASSLWSPGQYNEQFF. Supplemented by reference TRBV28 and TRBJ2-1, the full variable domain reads DVKVTQSSRYLVKRTGEKVFLECVQDMDHENMFWYRQDPGLGLRLIYFSYDVKMKEKGDIPEGYSVSREKKERFSLILESASTNQTSMYLCASSLWSPGQYNEQFFGPGTRLTVL.